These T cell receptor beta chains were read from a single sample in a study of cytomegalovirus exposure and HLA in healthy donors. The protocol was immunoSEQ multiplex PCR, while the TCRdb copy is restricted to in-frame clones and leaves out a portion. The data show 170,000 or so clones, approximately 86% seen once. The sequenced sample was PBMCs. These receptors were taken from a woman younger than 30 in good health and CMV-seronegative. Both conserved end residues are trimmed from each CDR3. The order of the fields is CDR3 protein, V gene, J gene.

cdr3_aa: ASSGLAATYEQY
v_call: TRBV9
j_call: TRBJ2-7

cdr3_aa: ASSLGGGASSYNEQF
v_call: TRBV7-8
j_call: TRBJ2-1

cdr3_aa: ASSSGDWETQY
v_call: TRBV11-2
j_call: TRBJ2-5

cdr3_aa: ASSSNRGDGYT
v_call: TRBV7-3
j_call: TRBJ1-2

cdr3_aa: ASSLVGSGVAYEQY
v_call: TRBV5-4
j_call: TRBJ2-7

cdr3_aa: ASDPDRHYGYT
v_call: TRBV23-1
j_call: TRBJ1-2

cdr3_aa: ASSLRAAGSSYNEQF
v_call: TRBV7-6
j_call: TRBJ2-1

cdr3_aa: ASMVGQGTYEQY
v_call: TRBV6-1
j_call: TRBJ2-7

cdr3_aa: ASSLRQGSLDTEAF
v_call: TRBV27
j_call: TRBJ1-1

cdr3_aa: AWSLPGLRELGEQY
v_call: TRBV30
j_call: TRBJ2-7

cdr3_aa: ASSEGAGAYNEQF
v_call: TRBV2
j_call: TRBJ2-1

cdr3_aa: ASKGGTLRSPLH
v_call: TRBV21-1
j_call: TRBJ1-6

cdr3_aa: ASSDTGLYNSPLH
v_call: TRBV28
j_call: TRBJ1-6

cdr3_aa: ASATGLASDTQY
v_call: TRBV6-4
j_call: TRBJ2-3

cdr3_aa: ASSPSGTGGRGNQPQH
v_call: TRBV28
j_call: TRBJ1-5

cdr3_aa: ASKLAGETDTQY
v_call: TRBV28
j_call: TRBJ2-3

cdr3_aa: ASYQAGGPYEQY
v_call: TRBV28
j_call: TRBJ2-7